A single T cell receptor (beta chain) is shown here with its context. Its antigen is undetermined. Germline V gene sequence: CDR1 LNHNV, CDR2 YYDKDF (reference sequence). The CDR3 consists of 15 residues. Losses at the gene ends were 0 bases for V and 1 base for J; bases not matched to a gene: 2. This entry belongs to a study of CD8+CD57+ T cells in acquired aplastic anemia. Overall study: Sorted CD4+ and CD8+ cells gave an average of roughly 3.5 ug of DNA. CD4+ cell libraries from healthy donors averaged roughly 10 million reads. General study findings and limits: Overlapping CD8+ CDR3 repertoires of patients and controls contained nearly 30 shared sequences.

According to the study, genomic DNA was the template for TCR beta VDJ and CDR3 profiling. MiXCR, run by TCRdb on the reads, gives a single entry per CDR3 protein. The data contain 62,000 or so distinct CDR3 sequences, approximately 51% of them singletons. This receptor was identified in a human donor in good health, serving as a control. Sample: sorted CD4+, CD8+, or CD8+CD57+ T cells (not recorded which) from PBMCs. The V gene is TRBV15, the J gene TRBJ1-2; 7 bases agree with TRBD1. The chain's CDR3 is CATSREAGGNYGYTF. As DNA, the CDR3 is TGTGCCACCAGCAGAGAGGCAGGGGGTAACTATGGCTACACCTTC.